Given below is one TCR beta chain in context. Its antigen is currently unknown. This sample stems from a study of response to subunit inactivated influenza vaccine. MiXCR, applied by TCRdb to the RT-PCR reads, yields one record per CDR3 protein. Counted here are 550,000 to 800,000 distinct CDR3 sequences, around 16% occurring once; the ten biggest clones make up 11%. Overall study findings and caveats: Authors suggested each seasonal influenza vaccination recruits few new T cells.

In germline, CDR1 is MNHNS, CDR2 SASEGT. V shed 6 bases, J shed 4 bases, and the junction held 8 bases outside the gene matches. CDR3 length: 15 residues. The gene calls are TRBV6-1 and TRBJ2-1, with 8 bases matching TRBD1. The sequencing here drew on PBMCs from blood, taken less than 13 days after vaccination. The sequence was obtained from a man aged 50 to 60 who received an inactivated influenza vaccine. In DNA form, the CDR3 reads TGTGCCAGCAGGAGACGACAGGGGTTTTACAATGAGCAGTTCTTC. This sequence encodes CASRRRQGFYNEQFF.